The table lists the clone carrying this TCR beta chain with a few counts. Its antigen remains unknown. V was clipped by 6 bases and J by 1 base, with 10 bases between them. Germline loops: CDR1 SGHVS, CDR2 FNYEAQ. The CDR3 runs to 13 residues. These data come from a study of T-cell reconstitution after alpha-beta-depleted transplantation in children. Findings and limits, study-wide: Counts and diversity of T cells one year after transplant came mostly from newly produced T cells. About two months after transplant, alpha-beta T cells reportedly came from several hundred expanded graft clones.

Unique molecular identifiers were used to barcode this TCRbeta library. TCRdb processed the PCR reads anew with MiXCR; each CDR3 protein has one entry. This table holds around 800,000 distinct CDR3 sequences, roughly 15% found once. This sample comprised PBMCs, mostly from graft donor cells, obtained 360 days after TCRalphabeta/CD19-depleted stem cell transplant. The receptor was isolated from a male patient younger than 18 who had a stem cell transplant for acute lymphoblastic leukemia, so the T cells may come from the graft donor. V gene TRBV7-6 combines with J gene TRBJ2-7; the D is unclear. The CDR3 DNA reads as TGTGCCAGCAGGCCCGGGTCTTCCTACGAGCAGTACTTC. Translation gives CASRPGSSYEQYF.